A single sample is the source of the 4 T cell receptor beta chains below, sequenced in a study of T cells in women clearing cervical HPV infection. TCRdb's copy holds only in-frame clones and misses some; the assay was immunoSEQ multiplex PCR. The table lists roughly 35,000 clones. The sample was blood buffy coat. The source is a woman aged 18-70 years with a cervical HPV16 infection that either progressed to CIN3+ or cleared (not recorded which).

A word on this clone: The read comes to an end 3 residues before the CDR3 does, leaving the germline J gene to fill in the end. The chain carries TRBV28 and TRBJ1-5; unclear D gene. Per germline, CDR1 MDHEN and CDR2 SYDVKM. The CDR3 contains 14 residues. The V end was cut by 6 bases, the J end by 5 bases, with 14 bases between. The CDR3 loop reads CASSYSPAYQPQHF. The sequenced CDR3 bases are TGTGCCAGCAGCTACAGTCCAGCTTATCAGCCC.

About this clone: Coverage ceases 3 residues before the CDR3 finishes, and the germline J gene fills in the end. The V gene is TRBV5-1, the J gene TRBJ1-1; D gene unclear. V was shortened by 0 bases and J by 3 bases, with 12 bases between the two germline ends. Germline V lookup: CDR1 SGHRS, CDR2 YFSETQ. This CDR3 region has 15 residues. The CDR3 reads CASSLEGNGYTEAFF. Incomplete CDR3 DNA: TGCGCCAGCAGCTTGGAGGGTAATGGGTACACTGAA.

A remark on this clone: The read ends 3 residues early relative to the CDR3; the germline J gene fills the gap. The chain carries TRBV2 and TRBJ1-6; perhaps TRBD1 as D (6 bases). CDR1 is SNHLY, CDR2 FYNNEI, per germline. This CDR3 comprises 14 residues. The ends were cut back, 6 bases at V and 4 bases at J, with 10 bases in the middle. The CDR3 sequence: CASSERGYNSPLHF. CDR3 DNA (partial): TGTGCCAGCAGCGAAAGGGGGTATAATTCACCC.

As for this clone: Read coverage stops 3 residues before the CDR3 terminus; the germline J gene supplies the remainder. V gene TRBV28 combines with J gene TRBJ1-3, with no clear D. Per the germline V gene, CDR1 is MDHEN and CDR2 is SYDVKM. The CDR3 sequence is 14 residues long. The ends were cut back, 5 bases at V and 7 bases at J, with 15 bases in the middle. The CDR3 DNA, read in part, is TGTGCCAGCAGTCGCCAGACAAGGATCAACACC. This encodes CASSRQTRINT. The complete CDR3 reads CASSRQTRINTIYF. The whole variable domain, filled in from reference TRBV28 and TRBJ1-3, reads DVKVTQSSRYLVKRTGEKVFLECVQDMDHENMFWYRQDPGLGLRLIYFSYDVKMKEKGDIPEGYSVSREKKERFSLILESASTNQTSMYLCASSRQTRINTIYFGEGSWLTVV.